This TCR beta chain emerged from a study of molecular identifiers for immune sequencing clone quantification. Study in general: RNA from approximately 20,000 or 98,000 naive CD8 cells was split five ways in replicates, with four sequenced.

General study results and limits: In CMV-specific effectors, clones above 20 copies held over 99% of molecules; naive, under 1%.

The germline V and J ends were trimmed by 6 bases and 0 bases, with 12 bases remaining between them. This CDR3 is built from 15 residues. Library preparation followed earlier protocols using designated TCR primers. TCRdb analysed the PCR reads with MiXCR anew, one entry per CDR3 protein. The sample has around 460,000 distinct CDR3 sequences, around 23% seen once. In its sample, this clonotype was seen many times. The antigen is not known. This chain links TRBV12-3 or TRBV12-4 with TRBJ2-1; D uncertain. Material for sequencing was naive CD8+ T cells from blood, with Jurkat cell RNA spiked in. Indicated subset: FACS-sorted CD8+CD4-CCR7+CD45RA+ naive T cells. This receptor was obtained from a human donor in good health. Some libraries in this study had Jurkat cell RNA spiked in. CDR3 sequence reads: CASSYSLSSYNEQFF. The CDR3 nucleotides are TGTGCCAGCAGCTACTCCCTTAGCTCCTACAATGAGCAGTTCTTC.